This passage covers 25 T cell receptor beta chains from one sample sequenced in a study of STAT5B mutations in CD4+ large granular lymphocyte leukemia. Here immunoSEQ multiplex PCR was the method, and the copy in TCRdb shows in-frame clones only, minus some. Among about 6,300 clones, around 74% were seen once, and the ten largest hold approximately 2%. Material for sequencing was PBMCs. These receptors all come from a woman between 65 and 79 years old with CD4+ T-cell large granular lymphocyte leukemia.

The genes are TRBV7-9 and TRBJ1-2; unclear D gene. CDR3 size: 13 residues. Germline lookup yields CDR1 SEHNR and CDR2 FQNEAQ (reference sequence). Trimming shortened V by 3 bases and J by 4 bases, and 9 bases separated the two germline ends. The CDR3 is CASSFWEGYGYTF. CDR3 nucleotide sequence: TGTGCCAGCAGCTTCTGGGAGGGCTATGGCTACACCTTC.

The chain has TRBV15 and TRBJ2-7, with a tentative D call TRBD2 (5 bases). The CDR3 runs 14 residues. Trimming left V 4 bases short and J 5 bases short, with 15 bases between. Per the germline V gene, CDR1 is LNHNV and CDR2 is YYDKDF (reference sequence). CDR3: CATSTRLTGNEQYF. CDR3 nucleotides: TGTGCCACCAGCACCCGACTTACGGGAAACGAGCAGTACTTC.

The chain is built from TRBV10-3 and TRBJ1-2; D gene unclear. V lost 6 bases to trimming and J lost 1 base, with 9 bases between them. The CDR3 covers 13 residues. CDR1 is ENHRY, CDR2 SYGVKD, per germline. The CDR3 DNA reads as TGTGCCATCAGCCCTACAGTTAACTATGGCTACACCTTC. Its protein product is CAISPTVNYGYTF.

V usage is TRBV25-1 and J usage is TRBJ2-5; 13 bases map to TRBD2. The CDR3 length is 16 residues. The V segment lost 4 bases and the J segment 2 bases; nucleotides outside the gene matches: 4. Germline loops: CDR1 MGHDK, CDR2 SYGVNS. The CDR3 region is CASSGGLAGSQETQYF. The CDR3 DNA follows: TGTGCCAGCAGTGGGGGACTAGCGGGATCACAAGAGACCCAGTACTTC.

This clone was seen only a few times. This chain links TRBV6-5 with TRBJ1-1; no clear D. V lost 0 bases and J 1 base, leaving 6 bases between the germline ends. The CDR3 consists of 14 residues. From germline, CDR1 is MNHEY and CDR2 SVGAGI. CDR3 DNA: TGTGCCAGCAGTTACTCCCCGGCGAACACTGAAGCTTTCTTT. Translated, it gives CASSYSPANTEAFF.

The CDR3 sequence: CASSARQGTGREQYF. CDR3 coding DNA: TGTGCCAGTAGTGCCCGACAGGGGACGGGGCGCGAGCAGTACTTC. This chain joins TRBV19 and TRBJ2-7, with TRBD1 identical over 8 bases. This CDR3 contains 15 residues. V lost 5 bases to trimming and J lost 6 bases; unmatched junction nucleotides: 12. CDR1 is LNHDA and CDR2 is SQIVND in the germline V gene (reference sequence).

The chain joins TRBV29-1 to TRBJ2-3; TRBD2 is a possible D gene (7 bases). CDR3 length equals 15 residues. Germline CDR1 SQVTM, CDR2 ANQGSEA. V lost 0 bases and J lost 5, with 15 bases in between. The chain's CDR3 is CSVEDGGGRGDTQYF. CDR3 nucleotide sequence: TGCAGCGTTGAAGATGGGGGCGGGAGAGGAGATACGCAGTATTTT.

V gene TRBV5-1 combines with J gene TRBJ2-2, with TRBD1 matching over 11 bases. The V segment lost 3 bases and the J segment 5 bases; nucleotides outside the gene matches: 0. This CDR3 is built from 14 residues. Per the germline V gene, CDR1 is SGHRS and CDR2 is YFSETQ. CDR3 region: CASSWDRGTGELFF. The CDR3 nucleotides read TGCGCCAGCAGCTGGGACAGGGGGACCGGGGAGCTGTTTTTT.

This rearrangement joins TRBV5-1 to TRBJ2-1, with TRBD1 matching over 12 bases. The length of the CDR3 is 15 residues. From germline, CDR1 is SGHRS and CDR2 YFSETQ. Trimming took 3 bases from V and 8 from J; bases not matched to a gene: 6. The CDR3 loop is CASSSTGTGGDEQFF. The DNA of the CDR3 is TGCGCCAGCAGCTCGACCGGGACAGGGGGCGATGAGCAGTTCTTC.

The chain recombines TRBV5-1 with TRBJ2-2; TRBD1 matches at 9 bases. V lost 5 bases and J lost 6; bases outside the gene matches: 5. Germline loops: CDR1 SGHRS, CDR2 YFSETQ. The CDR3 spans 14 residues. The CDR3 reads CASSLQGASGELFF. CDR3 bases: TGCGCCAGCAGTTTACAGGGGGCGTCCGGGGAGCTGTTTTTT.

This clone appeared once. This chain uses TRBV5-1 with TRBJ2-3; 7 bases line up with TRBD1. The V gene end was trimmed by 0 bases and the J gene end by 6 bases; junction bases not matched to a gene: 7. This CDR3 contains 15 residues. Germline V gene sequence: CDR1 SGHRS, CDR2 YFSETQ. The CDR3 DNA is TGCGCCAGCAGCTTGGGGGACAGTGGGCTCGATACGCAGTATTTT. Translation gives CASSLGDSGLDTQYF.

CDR3 amino acids: CASSLTSGETYEQYF. The CDR3 DNA follows: TGCGCCAGCAGCCTTACTAGCGGGGAGACCTACGAGCAGTACTTC. The V call is TRBV4-1, the J call TRBJ2-7, with 10 bases fitting TRBD2. Germline assignment: CDR1 MGHRA and CDR2 YSYEKL. This CDR3 has 15 residues. The J segment lost 2 bases and the V segment lost 4 bases, leaving 5 bases of the junction unmatched.

The chain couples TRBV5-1 to TRBJ1-2; D unresolved. There are 16 residues in the CDR3. V was trimmed by 3 bases and J by 3 bases, leaving 18 bases between them. Germline V lookup: CDR1 SGHRS, CDR2 YFSETQ. CDR3 sequence reads: CASSSYGPTGDYGYTF. For the CDR3, the DNA is TGCGCCAGCAGCTCTTACGGACCTACCGGGGACTATGGCTACACCTTC.

The chain couples TRBV13 to TRBJ1-1, with D possibly TRBD1 on 5 matching bases. Germline CDR1 PRHDT, CDR2 FYEKMQ (reference sequence). The CDR3 is made up of 12 amino acids. V was clipped by 1 base and J by 6 bases, with 6 bases between them. The CDR3 sequence: CASSLVGPEAFF. Written as DNA, the CDR3 is TGTGCCAGCAGCTTAGTGGGGCCTGAAGCTTTCTTT.

V is TRBV15 and J is TRBJ2-5; D call uncertain. The length of the CDR3 is 12 residues. CDR1 and CDR2 from the germline V gene are LNHNV and YYDKDF (reference sequence). Between the trimmed V and J ends, which lost 2 bases and 7 bases, there was a span of 8 bases. The CDR3 bases are TGTGCCACCAGCAGACCCCCAGGGACCCAGTACTTC. Amino acid sequence: CATSRPPGTQYF.

This clone was detected only a few times. This chain's CDR3 is CASSFVRTGGNSPLHF. The CDR3 DNA is TGTGCCAGCAGTTTTGTCCGGACAGGGGGGAATTCACCCCTCCACTTT. The rearrangement links TRBV2 to TRBJ1-6; 10 bases map to TRBD1. Germline V lookup: CDR1 SNHLY, CDR2 FYNNEI. V lost 5 bases to trimming and J lost 7 bases; unmatched junction nucleotides: 8. This CDR3 is 16 amino acids long.

The J gene is TRBJ1-5, the V gene TRBV21-1. TRBV21-1 corresponds to a pseudogene. CDR3 size: 16 residues. The CDR3 nucleotides are TGTGCCAGCAGCAAAGTCGTGGTTGGTACCAATCAGCCCCAGCATTTT. Residues: CASSKVVVGTNQPQHF.

The chain has TRBV4-3 and TRBJ2-1; 8 bases agree with TRBD2. The CDR3 contains 18 residues. With 1 base clipped from V and 4 bases from J, the junction kept 12 bases outside the gene matches. From germline, CDR1 is LGHNA and CDR2 YSLEER. CDR3 bases: TGCGCCAGCAGCCAAGGTTGGACGGGGGGGTTCCCTTACAATGAGCAGTTCTTC. As protein: CASSQGWTGGFPYNEQFF.

This chain joins TRBV11-2 and TRBJ2-1; perhaps TRBD2 as D (5 bases). CDR1 and CDR2 from the germline V gene are SGHAT and FQNNGV. Deletions cut 4 bases from V and 15 bases from J, with 22 bases between. The CDR3 has 14 amino acids. The CDR3 bases are TGTGCCAGCAGCTCCCAGCGGTGGCCACTCAGCCTGTTCTTC. Its protein product is CASSSQRWPLSLFF.

This clone showed up just once. The chain employs TRBV19 and TRBJ1-2; D not certain. Trimming took 7 bases from V and 4 from J, leaving 19 bases between them. The length of the CDR3 is 15 residues. The germline CDR1 and CDR2 sequences are LNHDA and SQIVND (reference sequence). The CDR3 bases are TGTGCCAGTACCCGCGGAGGGCGCAGAGGCTATGGCTACACCTTC. It translates to CASTRGGRRGYGYTF.

J is TRBJ1-1 and V is TRBV4-1; the D is unclear. This CDR3 comprises 16 residues. The germline V gene encodes CDR1 MGHRA and CDR2 YSYEKL. V was cut by 2 bases and J by 2 bases, with 15 bases left in between. The CDR3 DNA is TGCGCCAGCAGCCAACCGCAAACACCAGTTAACACTGAAGCTTTCTTT. Translated, it gives CASSQPQTPVNTEAFF.

V is TRBV16 and J is TRBJ2-7; D call uncertain. Germline values: CDR1 KGHSY, CDR2 FQNENV. Trimming cost V 4 bases and J 6 bases, with 10 bases left between them. The CDR3 contains 12 residues. CDR3 sequence reads: CASSPTRVEQYF. The CDR3, as DNA: TGTGCCAGCAGCCCAACACGGGTCGAGCAGTACTTC.

This clone was detected only a few times. The chain combines TRBV7-9 with TRBJ2-7, with a possible D match to TRBD1 (7 bases). The CDR3 runs 14 residues. The V and J ends lost 3 bases and 6 bases respectively, with 15 bases between them. Per the germline V gene, CDR1 is SEHNR and CDR2 is FQNEAQ (reference sequence). This CDR3 reads CASSFRPGGGEQYF. The CDR3 DNA reads as TGTGCCAGCAGCTTCCGCCCAGGGGGAGGCGAGCAGTACTTC.

This clone occurred a few times. The chain couples TRBV2 to TRBJ1-2; D is undetermined. CDR3 length equals 13 residues. Germline CDR1 is SNHLY and CDR2 is FYNNEI. Trimming removed 0 bases at V and 5 bases at J, with 7 bases between. As DNA, the CDR3 is TGTGCCAGCAGTGAAGCTGAGCCTTATGGCTACACCTTC. Protein product: CASSEAEPYGYTF.

The table lists this clone with a count of one. The V gene is TRBV7-9, the J gene TRBJ2-7; 8 bases are a match to TRBD1. CDR1 and CDR2 (germline): SEHNR, FQNEAQ (reference sequence). J lost 2 bases, V lost 1 base, and 7 bases had no gene match. The length of the CDR3 is 16 residues. CDR3 residues: CASSLVGDRRTYEQYF. The CDR3, as DNA: TGTGCCAGCAGCTTAGTGGGGGACAGGAGAACCTACGAGCAGTACTTC. The full variable domain, with the rest looked up from reference TRBV7-9 and TRBJ2-7, is DTGVSQNPRHKITKRGQNVTFRCDPISEHNRLYWYRQTLGQGPEFLTYFQNEAQLEKSRLLSDRFSAERPKGSFSTLEIQRTEQGDSAMYLCASSLVGDRRTYEQYFGPGTRLTVT.